Presented here are 21 T cell receptor beta chains from one specimen sequenced in a study of T-cell memory formation after mild COVID-19. TCRdb passed the 5' RACE reads through MiXCR, listing each CDR3 protein once. The table lists hundreds of thousands of distinct CDR3 sequences, about 20% of them singletons. The sample comprised PBMCs or a T cell subset sorted from them (not recorded which). All receptors derive from an adult woman who had mild COVID-19 (a few samples of this study predate the infection). Cell type and time point are not known.

V usage is TRBV29-1 and J usage is TRBJ1-2, with 7 bases matching TRBD1. CDR3 size: 14 residues. After removal of 0 bases from V and 4 bases from J, the junction contained 5 bases not matched to a gene. Germline V CDR1 and CDR2: SQVTM, ANQGSEA. CDR3 region: CSVEDFGTVYGYTF. In DNA, the CDR3 is TGCAGCGTTGAAGATTTCGGGACAGTCTATGGCTACACCTTC.

The V gene is TRBV29-1, the J gene TRBJ1-1, with D possibly TRBD1 on 6 matching bases. CDR1 is SQVTM and CDR2 is ANQGSEA in the germline V gene. V was pared by 7 bases and J by 6 bases, with 15 bases between. The length of the CDR3 is 12 residues. In DNA, the CDR3 is TGCAGCGCCACTGCCGGGGGGCCTGAAGCTTTCTTT. It yields the protein CSATAGGPEAFF.

This chain uses TRBV3-1 with TRBJ2-7; D is ambiguous. CDR1 and CDR2 (germline): LGHDT, YNNKEL (reference sequence). The germline V and J ends were trimmed by 2 bases and 0 bases, with 11 bases remaining between them. The CDR3 spans 15 residues. The CDR3 DNA reads TGTGCCAGCAGCCAAACTACGGTGGGCTCCTACGAGCAGTACTTC. It encodes CASSQTTVGSYEQYF.

The CDR3 sequence is CASTTDRFPYEQYF. The CDR3 DNA follows: TGTGCCAGCACCACGGACAGATTTCCCTACGAGCAGTACTTC. V is TRBV5-5 and J is TRBJ2-7; a possible D gene is TRBD1 (6 bases). Per the germline V gene, CDR1 is SGHKS and CDR2 is YYEKEE (reference sequence). Between the trimmed V and J ends, which lost 6 bases and 2 bases, there was a span of 15 bases. CDR3 length: 14 residues. The full variable domain, rest sourced from reference TRBV5-5 and TRBJ2-7, is DAGVTQSPTHLIKTRGQQVTLRCSPISGHKSVSWYQQVLGQGPQFIFQYYEKEERGRGNFPDRFSARQFPNYSSELNVNALLLGDSALYLCASTTDRFPYEQYFGPGTRLTVT.

The sample holds a few counts of this clonotype. The chain uses TRBV3-1 and TRBJ2-1; maybe TRBD2 (5 bases). CDR3 length equals 13 residues. From germline, CDR1 is LGHDT and CDR2 YNNKEL (reference sequence). Deletions cut 3 bases from V and 6 bases from J, with 9 bases between. CDR3 protein: CASSHLRGNEQFF. In nucleotides, the CDR3 is TGTGCCAGCAGCCACCTACGGGGCAATGAGCAGTTCTTC.

This clonotype showed up just a few times. This chain links TRBV12-3 or TRBV12-4 with TRBJ2-7; D uncertain. The CDR3 is 16 residues long. V lost 7 bases to trimming and J lost 3 bases, with 22 bases between them. CDR3 protein: CASTPGGAGIIYEQYF. The CDR3 DNA is TGTGCCAGCACCCCCGGTGGTGCCGGAATTATCTACGAGCAGTACTTC.

The chain uses TRBV7-9 and TRBJ2-1; no reliable D call. V gave up 6 bases and J gave up 7 bases, with 19 bases separating them. This CDR3 spans 15 amino acids. Per germline, CDR1 SEHNR and CDR2 FQNEAQ (reference sequence). CDR3 DNA sequence: TGTGCCAGCAGTCGCGTAGAGGAATCTCGGAATGAGCAGTTCTTC. As protein: CASSRVEESRNEQFF.

In its sample, this clonotype was seen a few times. The J gene is TRBJ2-1, the V gene TRBV4-3; D is perhaps TRBD1 (5 bases). The CDR3 length is 16 residues. Looked up from germline, CDR1 is LGHNA and CDR2 is YSLEER. Trimming pared 1 base from V and 7 bases from J, leaving 17 bases between. Here the CDR3 reads CASSQVWAGLRNEQFF. DNA of the CDR3: TGCGCCAGCAGCCAAGTTTGGGCAGGGCTTAGGAATGAGCAGTTCTTC.

This chain links TRBV19 with TRBJ2-7, with D unresolved. Per the germline V gene, CDR1 is LNHDA and CDR2 is SQIVND (reference sequence). This CDR3 has 14 residues. Trimming took 3 bases from V and 7 from J, leaving 16 bases between them. The CDR3 is CASSISVGNDEQYF. The CDR3 coding sequence is TGTGCCAGTAGTATTAGTGTTGGTAATGATGAGCAGTACTTC. The variable domain in full, with the rest retrieved from reference TRBV19 and TRBJ2-7, is DGGITQSPKYLFRKEGQNVTLSCEQNLNHDAMYWYRQDPGQGLRLIYYSQIVNDFQKGDIAEGYSVSREKKESFPLTVTSAQKNPTAFYLCASSISVGNDEQYFGPGTRLTVT.

This clonotype has a single count. This chain connects TRBV7-2 to TRBJ2-2; no reliable D call. Trimming cost V 5 bases and J 3 bases, with 7 bases left between them. The CDR3 consists of 13 residues. Germline-derived CDR1 and CDR2 are SGHTA and FQGNSA. CDR3 protein: CASSKRDTGELFF. The CDR3 DNA reads as TGTGCCAGCAGCAAAAGGGACACCGGGGAGCTGTTTTTT.

On this clonotype: The conserved phenylalanine or tryptophan is not found at the CDR3 terminus, so this likely reflects a read error. The chain carries TRBV7-6 and TRBJ2-5; no firm D call. The germline gives CDR1 SGHVS, CDR2 FNYEAQ. V was clipped by 0 bases and J by 4 bases, with 6 bases between them. This CDR3 has 13 amino acids. The CDR3 DNA reads TGTGCCAGCAGCTTAGCCCCACCAGAGACCCAGTACTCC. It codes for CASSLAPPETQYS.

This clonotype was counted a few times. The chain has TRBV5-6 and TRBJ1-6; a weak D match, TRBD1 (6 bases). This CDR3 comprises 13 residues. Germline V gives CDR1 SGHDT, CDR2 YYEEEE. V was clipped by 7 bases and J by 10 bases, with 15 bases between them. As DNA, the CDR3 is TGTGCCAGCCGCAGGGGAGTGCAATCACCCCTCCACTTT. It specifies CASRRGVQSPLHF.

This clonotype was seen only a few times. The rearrangement joins TRBV20-1 to TRBJ1-1; possible D gene TRBD1, 5 bases. The CDR3 is 13 amino acids. V lost 0 bases, J lost 5 bases, and 10 bases lay in between. Germline V gives CDR1 DFQATT, CDR2 SNEGSKA (reference sequence). For the CDR3, the DNA is TGCAGTGCTAGAGATTGGGGGGAAACTGAAGCTTTCTTT. Amino acid sequence: CSARDWGETEAFF.

This clonotype was counted a few times. The J gene is TRBJ2-1, the V gene TRBV2; the match to TRBD2 covers 7 bases. The CDR3 has 15 residues. The V segment lost 5 bases and the J segment 3 bases; nucleotides outside the gene matches: 7. In germline, CDR1 is SNHLY, CDR2 FYNNEI. For the CDR3, the DNA is TGTGCCAGCAGTACGGGGGGACTACTCTACAATGAGCAGTTCTTC. It is translated as CASSTGGLLYNEQFF.

The genes are TRBV5-1 and TRBJ2-7, with no clear D. The CDR3 has 14 residues. Germline values: CDR1 SGHRS, CDR2 YFSETQ. Trimming cost V 3 bases and J 3 bases, with 13 bases left between them. The CDR3 sequence: CASSSSQDGYEQYF. CDR3 sequence (DNA): TGCGCCAGCAGCTCCTCCCAGGACGGCTACGAGCAGTACTTC.

This clonotype was found a few times. The chain combines TRBV12-3 or TRBV12-4 with TRBJ1-1, with 7 nucleotides matching TRBD1. CDR3 length: 15 amino acids. The J segment lost 3 bases and the V segment lost 5 bases, leaving 9 bases of the junction unmatched. CDR3 DNA: TGTGCCAGCAGTCCTGGTGAGGGGGCCGACACTGAAGCTTTCTTT. Protein product: CASSPGEGADTEAFF.

Only a few counts were recorded for this clonotype. V is TRBV7-2 and J is TRBJ1-1; D is perhaps TRBD1 (5 bases). Germline CDR1 is SGHTA and CDR2 is FQGNSA. The CDR3 covers 17 residues. Trimming cost V 5 bases and J 3 bases, with 22 bases left between them. The CDR3 spells CASSPQVGGGLDTEAFF. CDR3 in DNA: TGTGCCAGCAGCCCACAGGTTGGGGGGGGGTTGGACACTGAAGCTTTCTTT. Full variable domain (outside the CDR3, taken from reference TRBV7-2 and TRBJ1-1): GAGVSQSPSNKVTEKGKDVELRCDPISGHTALYWYRQSLGQGLEFLIYFQGNSAPDKSGLPSDRFSAERTGGSVSTLTIQRTQQEDSAVYLCASSPQVGGGLDTEAFFGQGTRLTVV.

The CDR3 DNA follows: TGTGCCAGCAGCCCGCAACCAAGCGCAGGAAACACCATATATTTT. This codes for CASSPQPSAGNTIYF. The chain combines TRBV6-6 with TRBJ1-3; the D is unclear. V was pared by 6 bases and J by 4 bases, with 16 bases between. The germline CDR1 and CDR2 sequences are MNHNY and SVGAGI (reference sequence). There are 15 residues in the CDR3.

This chain joins TRBV19 and TRBJ2-2; D remains unclear. This CDR3 region has 19 residues. Germline values: CDR1 LNHDA, CDR2 SQIVND (reference sequence). Trimming pared 5 bases from V and 2 bases from J, leaving 24 bases between. The CDR3 here is CASSFASGSHSLNTGELFF. Here the CDR3 DNA reads TGTGCCAGTAGTTTCGCGTCCGGGTCGCACTCACTTAACACCGGGGAGCTGTTTTTT.

This CDR3 is CASSEATLRLRSDEQFF. CDR3 bases: TGTGCCAGCAGTGAAGCGACCCTACGCCTGCGGTCGGATGAGCAGTTCTTC. This chain joins TRBV2 and TRBJ2-1; the D is unclear. The V gene lost 0 bases and the J gene lost 8 bases, with 20 bases spanning the gap. CDR1 is SNHLY and CDR2 is FYNNEI in the germline V gene. The CDR3 covers 17 residues.

The chain recombines TRBV18 with TRBJ1-5, with 7 bases matching TRBD1. The germline V gene has CDR1 KGHSH and CDR2 LQKENI. The CDR3 runs to 15 residues. The trim removed 1 base at V and 7 bases at J, leaving 7 bases unmatched. CDR3 in amino acids: CASSPQQGIEQPQHF. The CDR3 DNA follows: TGTGCCAGCTCACCACAACAGGGGATTGAGCAGCCCCAGCATTTT.